Listed below are T cell receptor beta chains from one sample, sequenced in a study of blood T cell repertoires in COVID-19. Method: immunoSEQ multiplex PCR; TCRdb's copy keeps in-frame clones and lacks some. The table shows more than 250,000 clones, with about 89% occurring only once. Sequenced input: PBMCs or T cells enriched from blood (not recorded which). Source of these receptors: a woman younger than 35 who had recovered from COVID-19. Each CDR3 is given with its conserved first and last residue. The order of the fields is V gene, J gene, CDR3 protein.

TRBV7-2	TRBJ2-7	CASSLSLAGEYEQYF
TRBV11-3	TRBJ2-3	CASSAGLAGTDTQYF
TRBV27	TRBJ1-4	CASSLLYVMGRGGEKLFF
TRBV5-4	TRBJ1-6	CASSPRGSSPLHF
TRBV10-3	TRBJ1-4	CAISESGDEEKLFF
TRBV4-1	TRBJ1-5	CASSQEGPGNQPQHF
TRBV5-1	TRBJ2-3	CASSLATDTQYF
TRBV2	TRBJ1-3	CASSLNLGNTIYF
TRBV5-6	TRBJ2-3	CASSLDLAGHTDTQYF
TRBV7-9	TRBJ2-1	CASSSTGPGQFF
TRBV28	TRBJ1-3	CASRTDRVSKSSGNTIYF
TRBV23-1	TRBJ2-2	CASSPGTSVTGELFF
TRBV2	TRBJ1-4	CASSFGTGVEKLFF
TRBV27	TRBJ2-7	CASSSGTREGEQYF
TRBV15	TRBJ1-1	CATSKEGGTEAFF
TRBV7-9	TRBJ1-5	CASSLQGAWAPQHF
TRBV3-1/TRBV3-2	TRBJ1-2	CASSLREGGRFLYGYTF
TRBV7-2	TRBJ1-1	CASSLRLSPGAFF
TRBV5-5	TRBJ2-7	CASSLSLGSGHSYEQYF
TRBV5-1	TRBJ2-7	CASSLAAGSVYEQYF
TRBV24-1	TRBJ2-5	CATSDFGPRDIQETQYF
TRBV7-2	TRBJ2-3	CASSAHSLSTDTQYF
TRBV5-1	TRBJ1-4	CASSLDSRDEKLFF
TRBV15	TRBJ1-5	CATSNARTLSNQPQHF
TRBV5-4	TRBJ2-2	CASSQTGGIGELFF
TRBV7-9	TRBJ2-1	CASTPPSGRGQFF
TRBV4-2	TRBJ1-5	CASSQEGQLNQPQHF
TRBV11-3	TRBJ2-1	CASSAQAAGDFEQFF